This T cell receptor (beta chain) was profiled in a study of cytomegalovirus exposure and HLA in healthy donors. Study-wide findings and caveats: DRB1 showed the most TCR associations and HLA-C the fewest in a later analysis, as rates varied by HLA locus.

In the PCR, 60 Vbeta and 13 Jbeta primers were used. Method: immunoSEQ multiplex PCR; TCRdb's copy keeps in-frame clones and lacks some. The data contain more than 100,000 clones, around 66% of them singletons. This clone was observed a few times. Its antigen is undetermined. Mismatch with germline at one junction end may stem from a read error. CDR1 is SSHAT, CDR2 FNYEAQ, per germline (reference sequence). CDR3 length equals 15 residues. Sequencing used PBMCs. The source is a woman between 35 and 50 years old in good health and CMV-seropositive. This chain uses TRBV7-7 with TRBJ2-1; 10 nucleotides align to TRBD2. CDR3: CASSPGTSEHNEQFF. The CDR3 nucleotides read TGTGCTAGCAGCCCAGGGACTAGCGAACACAATGAGCAGTTCTTC.